Presented here are 24 T cell receptor beta chains from one specimen sequenced in a study of blood T cell repertoires in COVID-19. The method was immunoSEQ multiplex PCR; TCRdb's version includes in-frame clones alone and lacks a portion of them. In the table there are a few hundred thousand clones, about nine tenths of which are singletons. Source material: PBMCs or T cells enriched from blood (not recorded which). The receptors derive from a woman in her 30s who had been exposed to COVID-19.

The chain combines TRBV7-6 with TRBJ2-3; 10 bases agree with TRBD1. Germline-derived CDR1 and CDR2 are SGHVS and FNYEAQ. V lost 1 base and J lost 4; bases outside the gene matches: 14. The CDR3 is made up of 19 amino acids. The CDR3 DNA sequence: TGTGCCAGCAGCTTAGAGGTCCCGGGACAGGGGCTTTGGGCAGATACGCAGTATTTT. The encoded protein is CASSLEVPGQGLWADTQYF.

This clone occurred once. The V call is TRBV27, the J call TRBJ2-1, with a weak D call TRBD1 (5 bases). V gave up 5 bases and J gave up 5 bases, with 22 bases separating them. CDR1 is MNHEY and CDR2 is SMNVEV in the germline V gene (reference sequence). This CDR3 spans 17 amino acids. DNA of the CDR3: TGTGCCAGCAGTCCGCTCGGGCAGGGCCCGAGCGACAATGAGCAGTTCTTC. As protein: CASSPLGQGPSDNEQFF.

V is TRBV11-2 and J is TRBJ2-1; D unclear. Trimming took 1 base from V and 10 from J, leaving 11 bases between them. Germline V gene lookup returns CDR1 SGHAT and CDR2 FQNNGV. The CDR3 totals 13 residues. The CDR3 DNA sequence: TGTGCCAGCAGCTTAGGGCAGGCTGGCGAGCAGTTCTTC. Amino acid sequence: CASSLGQAGEQFF.

A single count supports this clone. The chain uses TRBV15 and TRBJ2-7, with D tentatively TRBD2 (5 bases). This CDR3 region has 12 residues. V gave up 5 bases and J gave up 0 bases, with 5 bases separating them. The germline V gene has CDR1 LNHNV and CDR2 YYDKDF (reference sequence). The CDR3 loop is CATSGSSYEQYF. The CDR3 bases are TGTGCCACCAGCGGGAGCTCCTACGAGCAGTACTTC.

The chain has TRBV5-1 and TRBJ2-5; 10 bases align to TRBD1. V dropped 0 bases and J dropped 2; count of bases not matched to a gene: 4. The length of the CDR3 is 16 residues. Germline lookup yields CDR1 SGHRS and CDR2 YFSETQ. The CDR3 DNA is TGCGCCAGCAGCTTGGGACAGGGGGCCGGGCAAGAGACCCAGTACTTC. Translating gives CASSLGQGAGQETQYF.

The rearrangement uses TRBV14 and TRBJ1-1, with 10 bases identical to TRBD1. After removal of 2 bases from V and 1 base from J, the junction contained 13 bases not matched to a gene. Germline CDR1 and CDR2: SGHDN and FVKESK. This CDR3 spans 19 amino acids. This CDR3 is CASSQIPGTGDLRNTEAFF. The CDR3 DNA reads TGTGCCAGCAGCCAAATCCCCGGGACAGGGGACTTGAGGAACACTGAAGCTTTCTTT.

The chain recombines TRBV6-5 with TRBJ2-2; D is possibly TRBD1 (5 bases). V was cut by 3 bases and J by 0 bases, with 11 bases left in between. Germline V lookup: CDR1 MNHEY, CDR2 SVGAGI. The CDR3 loop spans 16 amino acids. The CDR3: CASSYPPTANTGELFF. In DNA form, the CDR3 reads TGTGCCAGCAGTTATCCCCCGACAGCGAACACCGGGGAGCTGTTTTTT.

The rearrangement uses TRBV18 and TRBJ2-1; the D gene is possibly TRBD1 (6 bases). The CDR3 runs to 13 residues. Germline loops: CDR1 KGHSH, CDR2 LQKENI. V was trimmed by 2 bases and J by 6 bases, leaving 8 bases between them. The CDR3 sequence: CASSPNRANEQFF. The CDR3 DNA follows: TGTGCCAGCTCACCAAACAGGGCCAATGAGCAGTTCTTC.

This clone was counted only a few times. The chain carries TRBV5-1 and TRBJ2-2, with 16 bases lining up with TRBD2. From germline, CDR1 is SGHRS and CDR2 YFSETQ. After removal of 9 bases from V and 4 bases from J, the junction contained 12 bases not matched to a gene. This CDR3 comprises 18 residues. In DNA form, the CDR3 reads TGCGCCACCTCGAAGGGACTAGCGGGAGGGCCGGGCACCGGGGAGCTGTTTTTT. Amino acid sequence: CATSKGLAGGPGTGELFF.

This clone was seen a few times. The chain's CDR3 is CACAVTYRQGLNWPQHF. The CDR3 DNA follows: TGTGCCTGCGCTGTTACGTATCGACAGGGCTTAAACTGGCCCCAGCATTTT. V is TRBV25-1 and J is TRBJ1-5; 7 bases align to TRBD1. Trimming cost V 11 bases and J 9 bases; bases outside gene matches: 25. The CDR3 sequence is 17 residues long. Germline CDR1 reads MGHDK; CDR2 reads SYGVNS. Supplemented by reference TRBV25-1 and TRBJ1-5, the full variable domain reads EADIYQTPRYLVIGTGKKITLECSQTMGHDKMYWYQQDPGMELHLIHYSYGVNSTEKGDLSSESTVSRIRTEHFPLTLESARPSHTSQYLCACAVTYRQGLNWPQHFGDGTRLSIL.

The chain is built from TRBV3-1 (or the pseudogene TRBV3-2) and TRBJ2-5; D is ambiguous. This CDR3 contains 13 residues. Germline V CDR1 and CDR2: LGHDT, YNNKEL (reference sequence). Deletions cut 4 bases from V and 7 bases from J, with 13 bases between. CDR3 amino acids: CASSRASEVTQYF. DNA for the CDR3: TGTGCCAGCAGCCGAGCAAGCGAGGTGACCCAGTACTTC.

The rearrangement uses TRBV11-2 and TRBJ1-1; a possible D gene is TRBD1 (5 bases). CDR1 and CDR2 (germline): SGHAT, FQNNGV. The V gene lost 1 base and the J gene lost 1 base, with 19 bases spanning the gap. The CDR3 is 18 amino acids. CDR3 protein: CASSLGRGWGGGNTEAFF. CDR3 nucleotides: TGTGCCAGCAGCTTAGGAAGAGGCTGGGGCGGGGGGAACACTGAAGCTTTCTTT.

The chain links TRBV29-1 to TRBJ1-1; D is unresolved. Germline V lookup: CDR1 SQVTM, CDR2 ANQGSEA. The CDR3 is 10 amino acids. V was trimmed by 7 bases and J by 4 bases, leaving 7 bases between them. The CDR3 coding sequence is TGCAGCGCCCGGAGCACTGAAGCTTTCTTT. It is translated as CSARSTEAFF.

Only one count was recorded for this clone. V usage is TRBV7-9 and J usage is TRBJ2-1; 7 bases agree with TRBD1. Germline lookup yields CDR1 SEHNR and CDR2 FQNEAQ (reference sequence). The CDR3 length is 16 residues. The J segment lost 6 bases and the V segment lost 5 bases, leaving 13 bases of the junction unmatched. The CDR3 region is CASSPGMTGLVNEQFF. The CDR3 DNA reads TGTGCCAGCAGCCCAGGAATGACAGGGCTGGTCAATGAGCAGTTCTTC.

The J gene is TRBJ2-1, the V gene TRBV24-1, with 8 nucleotides matching TRBD2. Trimming took 1 base from V and 8 from J; bases not matched to a gene: 15. CDR1 and CDR2 (germline): KGHDR, SFDVKD. This CDR3 has 18 residues. CDR3 in amino acids: CATSDFSIGVSGNDEQFF. In DNA form, the CDR3 reads TGTGCCACCAGTGATTTCTCTATAGGCGTTAGCGGGAATGATGAGCAGTTCTTC.

The rearrangement joins TRBV19 to TRBJ1-5, with 9 bases lining up with TRBD1. Unmatched junction bases numbered 9, after V lost 3 bases and J lost 6 bases. Germline V gene sequence: CDR1 LNHDA, CDR2 SQIVND (reference sequence). The CDR3 is made up of 16 amino acids. CDR3 protein: CASSIHRDRVTQPQHF. CDR3 in DNA: TGTGCCAGTAGTATTCACCGGGACAGGGTAACTCAGCCCCAGCATTTT.

This clone occurred once. This sequence joins TRBV7-6 and TRBJ1-3, with D uncertain. With 4 bases removed from V and 0 bases from J, the gap between germline ends came to 13 bases. There are 16 residues in the CDR3. CDR1 is SGHVS and CDR2 is FNYEAQ in the germline V gene. DNA for the CDR3: TGTGCCAGCAGCTCCCTGGGGAGCAGCTCTGGAAACACCATATATTTT. Its protein is CASSSLGSSSGNTIYF.

This clone has a handful of counts. The J gene is TRBJ2-7, the V gene TRBV19; 11 nucleotides agree with TRBD2. Trimming cost V 0 bases and J 5 bases; bases outside gene matches: 6. Germline V gene data show CDR1 as LNHDA and CDR2 as SQIVND (reference sequence). The CDR3 spans 16 residues. The CDR3 spells CASSIELAGVADEQYF. The CDR3 DNA reads TGTGCCAGTAGTATAGAACTAGCGGGAGTCGCGGACGAGCAGTACTTC.

In its sample, this clone was seen once. V gene TRBV18 combines with J gene TRBJ2-7; TRBD1 agrees at 11 bases. Trimming at V came to 3 bases and at J to 4 bases, leaving 5 bases not matched to a gene. Germline V CDR1 and CDR2: KGHSH, LQKENI. This CDR3 spans 15 amino acids. CDR3 in DNA: TGTGCCAGCTCACCTGGGACAGGGGGGGATTACGAGCAGTACTTC. Protein sequence: CASSPGTGGDYEQYF.

The rearrangement links TRBV5-6 to TRBJ1-3; D gene unclear. CDR3 size: 17 residues. Germline CDR1 and CDR2: SGHDT and YYEEEE. The V end lost 2 bases, the J end lost 4 bases, and 19 bases lay between the germline ends. The CDR3 DNA reads TGTGCCAGCAGCTTTGGTCGCGGGAGTCTGAGGGGAAACACCATATATTTT. Translation: CASSFGRGSLRGNTIYF.

The CDR3 nucleotides are TGCGCCAGCAGCTTGGGGCCTGGCGGGAGAAACACCGGGGAGCTGTTTTTT. Its translation: CASSLGPGGRNTGELFF. The gene calls are TRBV5-1 and TRBJ2-2; 7 positions agree with TRBD2. The CDR3 runs 17 residues. The V gene's germline CDR1 is SGHRS and CDR2 YFSETQ. The V gene end was trimmed by 0 bases and the J gene end by 2 bases; junction bases not matched to a gene: 7.

This sequence joins TRBV27 and TRBJ1-2; TRBD1 aligns across 10 bases. This CDR3 comprises 16 residues. CDR1 is MNHEY and CDR2 is SMNVEV in the germline V gene (reference sequence). V lost 3 bases to trimming and J lost 4 bases; unmatched junction nucleotides: 8. As DNA, the CDR3 is TGTGCCAGCAGTTTCGCGGGACAGGGGACCATCTATGGCTACACCTTC. This gives the protein CASSFAGQGTIYGYTF.

The chain employs TRBV18 and TRBJ1-5; 8 positions agree with TRBD1. Trimming removed 6 bases from V and 3 bases from J; junction bases left unmatched: 7. CDR3 length equals 15 residues. Germline CDR1 KGHSH, CDR2 LQKENI. CDR3 loop: CASSRTGLDNQPQHF. CDR3 DNA sequence: TGTGCCAGCTCTCGGACAGGGCTCGACAATCAGCCCCAGCATTTT.

V gene TRBV19 combines with J gene TRBJ2-1, with D tentatively TRBD2 (5 bases). With 6 bases removed from V and 0 bases from J, the gap between germline ends came to 6 bases. The CDR3 is 13 amino acids. The V gene's germline CDR1 is LNHDA and CDR2 SQIVND (reference sequence). The CDR3 is CASSGISYNEQFF. CDR3 DNA: TGTGCCAGTAGCGGGATCTCCTACAATGAGCAGTTCTTC.